The rows below give T cell receptor beta chains drawn from one sample of a study of monozygotic twins with inflammatory bowel disease. No DNA is given; TCRdb re-called the 5' RACE reads and lists each CDR3 protein once. The clone table shows around 380,000 distinct CDR3 sequences, with the ten largest holding around 2.5%. Sequencing used blood. These receptor sequences come from a human donor with ulcerative colitis or Crohn's disease, or a healthy co-twin of an affected twin (not recorded which). Both conserved end residues are part of each CDR3. Fields, in order: J gene, V gene, CDR3 protein.

>TRBJ1-6|TRBV2
CATASDRDSPLHF
>TRBJ2-2|TRBV6-1
CASSPLAGGYTGELFF
>TRBJ2-7|TRBV30
CAWSVKGSYEQYF
>TRBJ2-2|TRBV4-3
CASSQVDRGAGELFF
>TRBJ1-2|TRBV7-2
CASSSASGWGNYGYTF
>TRBJ2-2|TRBV30
CAWSTHTGELFF
>TRBJ1-2|TRBV6-6
CASSSTVGYGYTF
>TRBJ2-7|TRBV5-1
CASSLDRRAYEQYF
>TRBJ2-7|TRBV20-1
CSASVISGGANHEQYF
>TRBJ1-2|TRBV28
CASSSPTGPGYGYTF
>TRBJ1-5|TRBV12-3/TRBV12-4
CASSFGGRPQHF
>TRBJ1-3|TRBV5-1
CASSLGTPNTIYF
>TRBJ1-1|TRBV12-3/TRBV12-4
CASSRAGTEAFF
>TRBJ2-7|TRBV6-5
CASRTGGYEQYF
>TRBJ2-7|TRBV29-1
CSVDLTGSGEQYF
>TRBJ1-4|TRBV10-3
CATGDPGGTNEKLFF
>TRBJ1-3|TRBV3-1
CASSQEYGNTIYF
>TRBJ2-1|TRBV3-1
CASSQEIPGLAGNEQFF
>TRBJ2-3|TRBV20-1
CSARASGGVLTQYF
>TRBJ2-2|TRBV5-1
CASSLQAKNTGELFF
>TRBJ2-3|TRBV5-6
CASSLKLAGGGDTQYF
>TRBJ2-1|TRBV20-1
CSAVGDNEQFF
>TRBJ2-7|TRBV28
CASGIRNPYEQYF
>TRBJ2-2|TRBV5-1
CASSKDVREAGELFF
>TRBJ2-1|TRBV5-1
CASRSTSGNEQFF
>TRBJ1-5|TRBV12-3/TRBV12-4
CASSSVNQPQHF
>TRBJ2-1|TRBV7-2
CASSLEGLPNNEQFF
>TRBJ1-1|TRBV9
CASSPQGGLAGEAFF
>TRBJ1-1|TRBV7-9
CASSFPKKNTEAFF
>TRBJ2-7|TRBV21-1
CASSKGGGLKVLGQYF
>TRBJ1-1|TRBV27
CASSPYEMNTEAFF
>TRBJ2-3|TRBV5-5
CASSFEADTQYF
>TRBJ2-3|TRBV5-1
CASSREGAVSTDTQYF
>TRBJ1-2|TRBV12-3/TRBV12-4
CASSLAMAGVYGYTF
>TRBJ2-1|TRBV7-2
CASSPGSGGYNEQFF
>TRBJ2-7|TRBV20-1
CSARPTSGAFYEQYF
>TRBJ1-2|TRBV20-1
CSASDGPYGYTF
>TRBJ2-1|TRBV5-5
CASSSRGPEQFF
>TRBJ1-5|TRBV24-1
CATSGRGGSNQPQHF
>TRBJ2-1|TRBV29-1
CSVDSNNEQFF
>TRBJ1-2|TRBV6-2/TRBV6-3
CASSDRQGRYGYTF
>TRBJ2-1|TRBV27
CATVTGLDEQFF
>TRBJ1-1|TRBV2
CASSGDRTEAFF
>TRBJ1-1|TRBV25-1
CASSRDSSLKNTEAFF
>TRBJ2-3|TRBV7-2
CASSRREGHGDTQYF
>TRBJ2-1|TRBV20-1
CSARATSYNEQFF
>TRBJ2-6|TRBV20-1
CSARAGDISHAGANVLTF
>TRBJ2-1|TRBV27
CASSLSGQGNGNEQFF
>TRBJ2-3|TRBV5-1
CASSLHTGRDTQYF
>TRBJ2-1|TRBV4-1
CASSHPSSTGNNEQFF